Listed below are T cell receptor beta chains from one sample, sequenced in a study of OX40 agonist ivuxolimab in advanced cancers. Measured with immunoSEQ multiplex PCR; TCRdb has only the in-frame clones, and not every one. This table has tens of thousands of clones, 65% to 90% appearing once. Sample: CD4+ or CD8+ T cells sorted from blood, taken in a trial of the OX40 agonist ivuxolimab. The receptors originated from an adult with an advanced solid tumor such as melanoma, head and neck, liver or kidney cancer. CDR3s include the opening cysteine and the closing phenylalanine or tryptophan. A D gene is named only where the DNA matches it firmly. Expanded clones get a size class; other rows say once, few or many, or leave the size out.

clone_size: NA
d_call: NA
v_call: TRBV5-1
j_call: TRBJ1-5
cdr3_nt: TGCGCCAGCAGCTTGGATGTGCAGGTTGGACAGCCCCAGCATTTT
cdr3_aa: CASSLDVQVGQPQHF

clone_size: once
d_call: NA
v_call: TRBV5-1
j_call: TRBJ1-1
cdr3_nt: TGCGCCAGCAGCCGGGGGCCCCAGGGAAACACTGAAGCTTTCTTT
cdr3_aa: CASSRGPQGNTEAFF

clone_size: NA
d_call: TRBD1
v_call: TRBV18
j_call: TRBJ2-7
cdr3_nt: TGTGCCAGCTCAGCCGGGACAGGGATCTACGAGCAGTACTTC
cdr3_aa: CASSAGTGIYEQYF

clone_size: NA
d_call: NA
v_call: TRBV5-1
j_call: TRBJ1-1
cdr3_nt: TGCGCCAGCAGCTCGGGATTAGCTTGGGGCACTGAAGCTTTCTTT
cdr3_aa: CASSSGLAWGTEAFF

clone_size: NA
d_call: NA
v_call: TRBV5-1
j_call: TRBJ1-2
cdr3_nt: TGCGCCAGCAGCTTGGCCGCGACAGGCACCTATGGCTACACCTTC
cdr3_aa: CASSLAATGTYGYTF

clone_size: NA
d_call: NA
v_call: TRBV11-2
j_call: TRBJ1-5
cdr3_nt: TGTGCCAGCAGCTTAGTACAGGGATTCAATCAGCCCCAGCATTTT
cdr3_aa: CASSLVQGFNQPQHF

clone_size: once
d_call: TRBD2
v_call: TRBV5-4
j_call: TRBJ2-3
cdr3_nt: TGTGCCAGCAGCTTAGAGTTTAGCGGGAGCCCGTATACGCAGTATTTT
cdr3_aa: CASSLEFSGSPYTQYF

clone_size: NA
d_call: NA
v_call: TRBV4-1
j_call: TRBJ2-2
cdr3_nt: TGCGCCAGCAGCCAAGAACCCACCGGGGAGCTGTTTTTT
cdr3_aa: CASSQEPTGELFF

clone_size: NA
d_call: TRBD2
v_call: TRBV28
j_call: TRBJ2-5
cdr3_nt: TGTGCCAGCAGTTTGGGGCGGGAGCAGACCCAGTACTTC
cdr3_aa: CASSLGREQTQYF

clone_size: few
d_call: TRBD2
v_call: TRBV5-4
j_call: TRBJ2-7
cdr3_nt: TGTGCCAGCAGCTTGGCGACTAGCGGGCTACCCTACGAGCAGTACTTC
cdr3_aa: CASSLATSGLPYEQYF

clone_size: NA
d_call: NA
v_call: TRBV28
j_call: TRBJ1-5
cdr3_nt: TGTGCCAGCAGTTGGAATATCAATCAGCCCCAGCATTTT
cdr3_aa: CASSWNINQPQHF

clone_size: NA
d_call: TRBD1
v_call: TRBV9
j_call: TRBJ2-1
cdr3_nt: TGTGCCAGCAGCGTAGCTACAGGGGGAATCGGGTCCTACAATGAGCAGTTCTTC
cdr3_aa: CASSVATGGIGSYNEQFF

clone_size: NA
d_call: NA
v_call: TRBV2
j_call: TRBJ1-2
cdr3_nt: TGTGCCAGCAAGGGTGAGGGACCAGGTGGCTACACCTTC
cdr3_aa: CASKGEGPGGYTF

clone_size: NA
d_call: NA
v_call: TRBV18
j_call: TRBJ1-5
cdr3_nt: TGTGCCGGCTCAGCGGACAATCAGCCCCAGCATTTT
cdr3_aa: CAGSADNQPQHF

clone_size: NA
d_call: NA
v_call: TRBV19
j_call: TRBJ2-1
cdr3_nt: TGTGCCAGTAGTCTCAGACAGACCGACAATGAGCAGTTCTTC
cdr3_aa: CASSLRQTDNEQFF

clone_size: NA
d_call: TRBD2
v_call: TRBV19
j_call: TRBJ2-1
cdr3_nt: TGTGCCAGTAGTCCGAGGACTAGCGGGACCAATGAGCAGTTCTTC
cdr3_aa: CASSPRTSGTNEQFF

clone_size: NA
d_call: NA
v_call: TRBV5-6
j_call: TRBJ2-7
cdr3_nt: TGTGCCAGCAATATCAGGGGACTCTCCTACGAGCAGTACTTC
cdr3_aa: CASNIRGLSYEQYF

clone_size: NA
d_call: NA
v_call: TRBV6-5
j_call: TRBJ2-3
cdr3_nt: TGTGCCAGCAGTTACTCAGGGTTTTCATCCACAGATACGCAGTATTTT
cdr3_aa: CASSYSGFSSTDTQYF

clone_size: few
d_call: TRBD2
v_call: TRBV7-9
j_call: TRBJ2-2
cdr3_nt: TGTGCCAGCAGCTTGTTTAGCGGGGGGTTCACCGGGGAGCTGTTTTTT
cdr3_aa: CASSLFSGGFTGELFF

clone_size: NA
d_call: TRBD1
v_call: TRBV6-5
j_call: TRBJ1-1
cdr3_nt: TGTGCCAGCAGTTTTAGCAACAGGGGGCCGAACACTGAAGCTTTCTTT
cdr3_aa: CASSFSNRGPNTEAFF

clone_size: NA
d_call: NA
v_call: TRBV15
j_call: TRBJ2-7
cdr3_nt: TGTGCCACCGGCATAGTAGGCTCCTACGAGCAGTACTTC
cdr3_aa: CATGIVGSYEQYF

clone_size: NA
d_call: NA
v_call: TRBV6-5
j_call: TRBJ1-3
cdr3_nt: TGTGCCAGCAGTTACGCGACAGCGAGCTCTGGAAACACCATATATTTT
cdr3_aa: CASSYATASSGNTIYF

clone_size: NA
d_call: TRBD2
v_call: TRBV9
j_call: TRBJ2-3
cdr3_nt: TGTGCCAGCAGCGTAGGAGTAGCGGGACCCACAGATACGCAGTATTTT
cdr3_aa: CASSVGVAGPTDTQYF